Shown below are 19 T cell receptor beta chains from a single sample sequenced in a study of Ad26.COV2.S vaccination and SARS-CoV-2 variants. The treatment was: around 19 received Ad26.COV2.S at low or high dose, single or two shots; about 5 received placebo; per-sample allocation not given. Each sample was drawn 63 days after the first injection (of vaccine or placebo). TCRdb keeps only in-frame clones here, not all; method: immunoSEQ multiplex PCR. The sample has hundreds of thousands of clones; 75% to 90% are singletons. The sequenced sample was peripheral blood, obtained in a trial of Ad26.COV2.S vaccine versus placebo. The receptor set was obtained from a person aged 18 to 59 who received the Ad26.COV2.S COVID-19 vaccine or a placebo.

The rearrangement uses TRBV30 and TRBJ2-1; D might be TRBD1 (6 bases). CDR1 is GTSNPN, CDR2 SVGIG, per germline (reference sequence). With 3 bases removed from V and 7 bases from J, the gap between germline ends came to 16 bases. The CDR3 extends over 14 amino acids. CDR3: CAWRGAGQWNEQFF. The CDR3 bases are TGTGCCTGGAGGGGGGCAGGGCAGTGGAATGAGCAGTTCTTC. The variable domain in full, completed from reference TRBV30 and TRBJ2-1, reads SQTIHQWPATLVQPVGSPLSLECTVEGTSNPNLYWYRQAAGRGLQLLFYSVGIGQISSEVPQNLSASRPQDRQFILSSKKLLLSDSGFYLCAWRGAGQWNEQFFGPGTRLTVL.

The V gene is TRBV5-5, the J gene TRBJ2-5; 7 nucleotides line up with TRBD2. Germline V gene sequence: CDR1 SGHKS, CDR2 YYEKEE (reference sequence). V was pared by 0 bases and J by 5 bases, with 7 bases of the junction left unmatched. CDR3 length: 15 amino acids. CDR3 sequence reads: CASSLAQGGWETQYF. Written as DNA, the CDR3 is TGTGCCAGCAGCTTGGCCCAGGGAGGGTGGGAGACCCAGTACTTC.

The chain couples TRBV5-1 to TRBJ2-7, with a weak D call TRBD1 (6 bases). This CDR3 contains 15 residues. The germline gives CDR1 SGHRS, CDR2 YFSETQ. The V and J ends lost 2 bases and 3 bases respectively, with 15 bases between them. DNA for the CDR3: TGCGCCAGCAGCTTTAGGCAGGGGACCGGCTACGAGCAGTACTTC. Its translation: CASSFRQGTGYEQYF.

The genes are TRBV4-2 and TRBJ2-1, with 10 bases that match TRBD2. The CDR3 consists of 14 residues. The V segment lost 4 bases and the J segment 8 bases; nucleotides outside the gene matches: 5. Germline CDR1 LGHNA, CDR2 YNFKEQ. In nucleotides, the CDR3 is TGTGCCAGCAGCCCGGGACTAGCGAGCGATGAGCAGTTCTTC. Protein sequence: CASSPGLASDEQFF.

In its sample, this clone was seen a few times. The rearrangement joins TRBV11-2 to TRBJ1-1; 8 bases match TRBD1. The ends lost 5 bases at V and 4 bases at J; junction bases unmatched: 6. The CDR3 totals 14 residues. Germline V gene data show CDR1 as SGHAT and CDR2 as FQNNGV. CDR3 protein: CASSAFTGGTEAFF. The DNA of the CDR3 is TGTGCCAGCAGCGCATTCACAGGGGGCACTGAAGCTTTCTTT.

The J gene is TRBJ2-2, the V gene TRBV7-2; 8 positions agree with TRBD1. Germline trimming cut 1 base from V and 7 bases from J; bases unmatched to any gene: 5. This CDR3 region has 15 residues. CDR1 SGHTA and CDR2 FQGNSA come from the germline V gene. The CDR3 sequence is CASSLGGTGLGELFF. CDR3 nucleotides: TGTGCCAGCAGCTTAGGTGGGACAGGCCTCGGGGAGCTGTTTTTT.

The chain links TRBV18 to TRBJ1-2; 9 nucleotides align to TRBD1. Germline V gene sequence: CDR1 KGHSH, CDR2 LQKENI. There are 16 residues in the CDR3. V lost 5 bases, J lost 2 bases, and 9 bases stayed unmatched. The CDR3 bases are TGTGCCAGCTCATCATCGGGACAGGGCGCCAACTATGGCTACACCTTC. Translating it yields CASSSSGQGANYGYTF. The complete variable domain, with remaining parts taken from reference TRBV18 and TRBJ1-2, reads NAGVMQNPRHLVRRRGQEARLRCSPMKGHSHVYWYRQLPEEGLKFMVYLQKENIIDESGMPKERFSAEFPKEGPSILRIQQVVRGDSAAYFCASSSSGQGANYGYTFGSGTRLTVV.

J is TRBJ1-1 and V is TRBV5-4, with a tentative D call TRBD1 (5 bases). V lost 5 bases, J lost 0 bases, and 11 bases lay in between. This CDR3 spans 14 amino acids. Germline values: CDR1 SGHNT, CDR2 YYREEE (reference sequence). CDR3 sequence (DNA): TGTGCCAGCAGACCGGGACTCGTGAACACTGAAGCTTTCTTT. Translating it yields CASRPGLVNTEAFF.

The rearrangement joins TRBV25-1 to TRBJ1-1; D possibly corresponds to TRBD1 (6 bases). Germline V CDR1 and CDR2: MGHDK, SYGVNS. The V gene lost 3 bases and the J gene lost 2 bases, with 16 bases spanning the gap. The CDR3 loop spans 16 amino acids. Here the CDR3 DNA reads TGTGCCAGCAGTGACTTCAAAAACAGGGATAACACTGAAGCTTTCTTT. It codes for CASSDFKNRDNTEAFF.

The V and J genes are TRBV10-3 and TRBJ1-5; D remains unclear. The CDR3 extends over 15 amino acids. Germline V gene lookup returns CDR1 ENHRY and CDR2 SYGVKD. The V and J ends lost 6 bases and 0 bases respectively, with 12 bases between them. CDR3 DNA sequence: TGTGCCATCAGGAAGGACCTTTTTAGCAATCAGCCCCAGCATTTT. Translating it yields CAIRKDLFSNQPQHF.

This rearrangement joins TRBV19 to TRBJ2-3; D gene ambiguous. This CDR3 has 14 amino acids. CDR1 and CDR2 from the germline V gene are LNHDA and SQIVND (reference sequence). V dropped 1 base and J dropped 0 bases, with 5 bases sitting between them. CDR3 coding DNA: TGTGCCAGTAGTATAGCCAGAAGCACAGATACGCAGTATTTT. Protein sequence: CASSIARSTDTQYF. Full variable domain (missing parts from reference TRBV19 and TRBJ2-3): DGGITQSPKYLFRKEGQNVTLSCEQNLNHDAMYWYRQDPGQGLRLIYYSQIVNDFQKGDIAEGYSVSREKKESFPLTVTSAQKNPTAFYLCASSIARSTDTQYFGPGTRLTVL.

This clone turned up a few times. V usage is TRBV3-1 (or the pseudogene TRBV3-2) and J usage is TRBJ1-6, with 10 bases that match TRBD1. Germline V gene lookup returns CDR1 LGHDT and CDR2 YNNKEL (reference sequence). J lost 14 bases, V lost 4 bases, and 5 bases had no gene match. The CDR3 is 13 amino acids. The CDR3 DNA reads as TGTGCCAGCAGCCGACAGGGGGCTGGGACCCTCCACTTT. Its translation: CASSRQGAGTLHF.

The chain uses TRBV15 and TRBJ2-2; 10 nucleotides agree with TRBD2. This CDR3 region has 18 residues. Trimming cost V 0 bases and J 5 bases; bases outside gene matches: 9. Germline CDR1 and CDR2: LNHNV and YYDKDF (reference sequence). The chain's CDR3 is CATSRDQASGSGTGELFF. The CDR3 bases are TGTGCCACCAGCAGAGATCAGGCTAGCGGGAGTGGTACCGGGGAGCTGTTTTTT. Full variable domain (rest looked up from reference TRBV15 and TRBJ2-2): DAMVIQNPRYQVTQFGKPVTLSCSQTLNHNVMYWYQQKSSQAPKLLFHYYDKDFNNEADTPDNFQSRRPNTSFCFLDIRSPGLGDTAMYLCATSRDQASGSGTGELFFGEGSRLTVL.

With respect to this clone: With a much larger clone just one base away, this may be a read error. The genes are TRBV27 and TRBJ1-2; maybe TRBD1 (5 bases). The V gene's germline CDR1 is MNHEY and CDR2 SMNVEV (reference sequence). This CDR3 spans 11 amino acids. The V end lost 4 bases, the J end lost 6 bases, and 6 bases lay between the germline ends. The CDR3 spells CASSSRDGYTF. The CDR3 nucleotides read TGTGCCAGCAGTTCCAGGGATGGCTACACCTTC.

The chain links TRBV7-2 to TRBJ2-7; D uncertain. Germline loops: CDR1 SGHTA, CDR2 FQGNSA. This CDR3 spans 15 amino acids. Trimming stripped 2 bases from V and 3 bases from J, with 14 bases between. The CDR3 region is CASSLNGQSNYEQYF. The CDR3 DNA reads TGTGCCAGCAGCTTAAACGGGCAGAGCAACTACGAGCAGTACTTC.

CDR3 coding DNA: TGTGCCAGCAGCTTAGACCTTAGCTCGTACAATGAGCAGTTCTTC. Amino acid sequence: CASSLDLSSYNEQFF. J is TRBJ2-1 and V is TRBV11-2; no clear D. This CDR3 has 15 residues. Trimming removed 0 bases from V and 4 bases from J, with 10 bases in between. Germline lookup yields CDR1 SGHAT and CDR2 FQNNGV.

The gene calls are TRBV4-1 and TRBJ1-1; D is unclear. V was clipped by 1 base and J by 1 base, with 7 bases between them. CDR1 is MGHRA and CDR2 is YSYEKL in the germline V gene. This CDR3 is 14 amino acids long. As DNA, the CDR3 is TGCGCCAGCAGCCAAGTCGGGAGGAACACTGAAGCTTTCTTT. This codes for CASSQVGRNTEAFF.

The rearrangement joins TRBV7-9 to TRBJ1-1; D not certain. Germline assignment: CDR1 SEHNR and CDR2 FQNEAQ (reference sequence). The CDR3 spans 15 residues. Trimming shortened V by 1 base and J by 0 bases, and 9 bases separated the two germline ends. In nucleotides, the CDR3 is TGTGCCAGCAGCTTAGTCCTGGGCCTGAACACTGAAGCTTTCTTT. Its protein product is CASSLVLGLNTEAFF.

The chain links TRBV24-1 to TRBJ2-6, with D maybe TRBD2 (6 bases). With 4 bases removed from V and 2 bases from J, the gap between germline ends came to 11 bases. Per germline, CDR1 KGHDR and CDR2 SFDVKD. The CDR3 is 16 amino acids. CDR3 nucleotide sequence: TGTGCCACCAGTGAGGGGAGGCGAGCTGGGGCCAACGTCCTGACTTTC. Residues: CATSEGRRAGANVLTF.